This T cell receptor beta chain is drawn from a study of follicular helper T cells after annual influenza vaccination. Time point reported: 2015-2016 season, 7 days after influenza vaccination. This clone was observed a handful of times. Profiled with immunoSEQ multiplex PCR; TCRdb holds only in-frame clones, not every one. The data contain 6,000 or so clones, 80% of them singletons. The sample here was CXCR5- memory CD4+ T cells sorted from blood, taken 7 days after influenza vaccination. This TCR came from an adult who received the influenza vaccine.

The CDR3 bases are TGCGCCAGTGGTCCGGGACGGGGAAATTCACCCCTCCACTTT. This sequence encodes CASGPGRGNSPLHF. The V call is TRBV5-1, the J call TRBJ1-6, with TRBD1 as a possible D gene (5 bases). This CDR3 is 14 amino acids long. V was pared by 8 bases and J by 7 bases, with 16 bases between. Germline V gene lookup returns CDR1 SGHRS and CDR2 YFSETQ.